Described below is a single T cell receptor beta chain sequence and its context. What this receptor recognizes is not known. Base qualities are not recorded, but no much larger clone differs from it by a single base. The same DNA, extracted from blood mononuclear cells, served for both the TCR sequencing and the STAT3 sequencing. This sample is drawn from a study of STAT3 mutations in large granular lymphocyte leukemia (dated by TCRdb to between 2019 and 2020). For the study in its entirety: About half of the T-LGLL patients who underwent longitudinal sequencing carried canonical activating STAT3 mutations. On average, sequencing was done at 3.5 to 4 time points per patient, with the number of samplings ranging from 2 to 8. From an initial cohort of approximately 190 LGL patients, fewer than 20 representative T-LGLL cases were picked for longitudinal TCRbeta and STAT3 sequencing. To reconstruct clonal hierarchy and dynamics, serial deep sequencing of TCRbeta CDR3 and STAT3 was performed in patients with T-cell large granular lymphocyte leukemia. Over half of the T-LGLL patients were given one or more immunosuppressive therapy regimens, and 40% of the treated patients had a hematologic response. As controls, the study also included longitudinal sequencing of a couple of patients with natural killer LGL leukemia. The research as a whole found: TCR clonotype switching after therapy was observed in 6 of 18 patients, and all newly emerging clones were found to be STAT3 wild type. At least one immunodominant TCRbeta clonotype was identified in every T-LGLL patient, and multiple immunodominant subclonotypes were identified in about half of the T-LGLL patients. Because no samples were available when a clone first appeared, clonal expansion was inferred from samplings taken at other points. Persisting codominant clonotypes in some patients meant a small but highly pathogenic clone may have been missed. The linking of therapy response to changes in TCR clonal burden was complicated by variable intervals between samplings and differing treatment regimens. In several patients, dominant TCR clone burden exceeded STAT3 mutant burden, suggesting STAT3 mutation arose secondarily within a pre-expanded clone.

The CDR3 runs 11 amino acids, cysteine and phenylalanine included. Only the CDR3 portion is preserved as DNA: 33 bases, with reading frame beginning at the first base. V drops 2 bases and J drops 3 bases, leaving 1 base in between. Sequences ENHRY (CDR1) and SYGVKD (CDR2) are obtained from the germline V gene. TCRbeta libraries were sequenced on an Illumina MiSeq, averaging roughly 41,000 productive templates per sample. Using multiplex PCR amplification, the immunoSEQ assay generated the TCRbeta CDR3 libraries. Per the authors' processing: Repertoire diversity was calculated as previously defined, with values near 0 taken to indicate extremely monoclonal samples. The immuneACCESS repertoire file appears here via TCRdb, limited to in-frame rearrangements. These files lack a portion of the clones; in checked studies, under half of the deficit traces to unresolved V genes, and the cause of the others is not known. The DNA gave D and trimming, while V, J and clone size come from that table. Counted in this sample were more than 4,000 clones; 66% of them appeared once. About 71% of the sample is held by the ten biggest clonotypes.

Recombination joined TRBV10-3 with TRBJ1-2; the D segment cannot be called with confidence. What was sequenced was peripheral blood mononuclear cells. The clonotype comes from a man between 60 and 75 years old with T-cell large granular lymphocyte leukemia. Some clones in this sample may be carry-over from other donors' samples. The age is the age at diagnosis. The CDR3 region: CAISEDYGYTF. The sequenced DNA: TGTGCCATCAGTGAGGACTATGGCTACACCTTC.